One sample yielded the 8 T cell receptor beta chains listed below, sequenced in a study of shared clonotypes between healthy human individuals. Measured with immunoSEQ multiplex PCR; TCRdb has only the in-frame clones, and not every one. The table lists 2,100,000 or so clones, more than 90% of them singletons. What was sequenced was naive CD4+ T cells sorted from blood. The subset is: CD45RA+ positively selected. The receptors here all came from a man aged 18 to 30 in good health.

This chain uses TRBV19 with TRBJ1-1; the match to TRBD1 covers 7 bases. V gave up 6 bases and J gave up 4 bases; unmatched junction bases: 8. Germline lookup yields CDR1 LNHDA and CDR2 SQIVND (reference sequence). CDR3 length equals 14 residues. The CDR3 coding sequence is TGTGCCAGTAGCACAGGGGTATGGTCCACTGAAGCTTTCTTT. It encodes CASSTGVWSTEAFF.

This chain connects TRBV29-1 to TRBJ2-5, with 7 bases that match TRBD1. CDR3 size: 13 residues. The germline CDR1 and CDR2 sequences are SQVTM and ANQGSEA. V lost 8 bases to trimming and J lost 5 bases; unmatched junction nucleotides: 11. The chain's CDR3 is CSQGRGGGETQYF. In nucleotides, the CDR3 is TGCAGCCAAGGGAGAGGGGGCGGGGAGACCCAGTACTTC. Looking up the rest from reference TRBV29-1 and TRBJ2-5 gives the full variable domain: SAVISQKPSRDICQRGTSLTIQCQVDSQVTMMFWYRQQPGQSLTLIATANQGSEATYESGFVIDKFPISRPNLTFSTLTVSNMSPEDSSIYLCSQGRGGGETQYFGPGTRLLVL.

The chain has TRBV6-1 and TRBJ1-2; no reliable D call. This CDR3 is 15 amino acids long. The germline V gene has CDR1 MNHNS and CDR2 SASEGT. V was shortened by 3 bases and J by 7 bases, with 18 bases between the two germline ends. CDR3 region: CASSDVRTAEGGYTF. The CDR3 region has the DNA TGTGCCAGCAGTGACGTTAGGACCGCGGAGGGTGGCTACACCTTC.

The genes are TRBV2 and TRBJ1-1, with TRBD1 as a possible D gene (5 bases). Germline-derived CDR1 and CDR2 are SNHLY and FYNNEI. The CDR3 is 16 amino acids. V was pared by 2 bases and J by 4 bases, with 17 bases between. CDR3 amino acids: CASSEKGIHERTEAFF. DNA of the CDR3: TGTGCCAGCAGTGAAAAGGGGATCCACGAGCGCACTGAAGCTTTCTTT.

The chain carries TRBV30 and TRBJ1-2; D is undetermined. Germline V CDR1 and CDR2: GTSNPN, SVGIG (reference sequence). V lost 1 base and J lost 4, with 16 bases in between. This CDR3 comprises 15 residues. The CDR3 nucleotides are TGTGCCTGGAGTGGCCGGGGTCTGGGATCCTATGGCTACACCTTC. Translating gives CAWSGRGLGSYGYTF.

The J gene is TRBJ2-7, the V gene TRBV14, with unresolved D. Trimming cost V 1 base and J 3 bases, with 10 bases left between them. Germline lookup yields CDR1 SGHDN and CDR2 FVKESK. The CDR3 sequence is 14 residues long. For the CDR3, the DNA is TGTGCCAGCAGCCAAGGAGCCCCGAACTACGAGCAGTACTTC. It yields the protein CASSQGAPNYEQYF.

V gene TRBV7-2 combines with J gene TRBJ1-6; TRBD1 might be the D (6 bases). The CDR3 is 15 residues long. V shed 5 bases and J shed 8 bases, with 16 bases lying between them. Germline V gives CDR1 SGHTA, CDR2 FQGNSA. CDR3 loop: CASSIQGSVDSPLHF. In DNA, the CDR3 is TGTGCCAGCAGCATACAGGGATCCGTAGATTCACCCCTCCACTTT.

The J gene is TRBJ1-4, the V gene TRBV6-6, with 8 nucleotides matching TRBD1. Losses at the gene ends were 7 bases for V and 7 bases for J; bases not matched to a gene: 8. The germline V gene has CDR1 MNHNY and CDR2 SVGAGI (reference sequence). This CDR3 is built from 14 residues. CDR3 in amino acids: CASTQGASGEKLFF. The CDR3 nucleotides read TGTGCCAGCACCCAGGGGGCTTCTGGTGAAAAACTGTTTTTT.